A single sample gave rise to the 29 T cell receptor beta chains below, sequenced in a study of T-cell memory formation after mild COVID-19. TCRdb redid the calling of the 5' RACE reads with MiXCR, one entry per CDR3 protein. The repertoire holds hundreds of thousands of distinct CDR3 sequences, with 18% as singletons. The sample consisted of PBMCs or a T cell subset sorted from them (not recorded which). The receptors come from a young man who had mild COVID-19 (a few samples of this study predate the infection). Cell type and time point are not known.

The rearrangement links TRBV5-1 to TRBJ2-4; D is possibly TRBD2 (5 bases). The CDR3 sequence is 14 residues long. Germline assignment: CDR1 SGHRS and CDR2 YFSETQ. Deletions cut 4 bases from V and 7 bases from J, with 15 bases between. CDR3 residues: CASSPLGGNNIQYF. The CDR3 bases are TGCGCCAGCAGCCCCCTCGGAGGTAACAACATTCAGTACTTC.

The gene calls are TRBV21-1 and TRBJ2-1; the tabulated D call, TRBD1, remains unverified against the DNA. TRBV21-1 is assigned pseudogene status. CDR3 length: 17 amino acids. The CDR3 DNA reads as TGTGCCAGCAGCAAAGAGGGGGGTTCAGGGAAGGACAATGAGCAGTTCTTC. Protein sequence: CASSKEGGSGKDNEQFF.

This clonotype has only a few counts. The gene calls are TRBV9 and TRBJ2-3, with unresolved D. V was cut by 5 bases and J by 4 bases, with 11 bases left in between. The CDR3 consists of 13 residues. Germline V gene lookup returns CDR1 SGDLS and CDR2 YYNGEE. The CDR3 region is CASSGYGPDTQYF. In DNA, the CDR3 is TGTGCCAGCAGTGGATATGGCCCAGATACGCAGTATTTT.

This clonotype was detected only once. This clone may be a read error of a much larger clone one base away. The rearrangement uses TRBV6-2 or TRBV6-3 and TRBJ2-7; a weak D match, TRBD2 (7 bases). The germline V gene encodes CDR1 MNHEY and CDR2 SVGEGT. V was clipped by 5 bases and J by 0 bases, with 14 bases between them. There are 15 residues in the CDR3. CDR3 loop: CASSICGGLSYEQYF. The CDR3 region has the DNA TGTGCCAGCAGTATCTGCGGGGGCCTCTCCTACGAGCAGTACTTC.

This clonotype came up many times. In DNA, the CDR3 is TGCGCCAGCAGCTTGAATGTCGGAACCGGGGAGCTGTTTTTT. It codes for CASSLNVGTGELFF. The chain has TRBV5-1 and TRBJ2-2; D is undetermined. This CDR3 has 14 residues. Germline assignment: CDR1 SGHRS and CDR2 YFSETQ. With 1 base removed from V and 5 bases from J, the gap between germline ends came to 9 bases. The whole variable domain, remainder taken from reference TRBV5-1 and TRBJ2-2, is KAGVTQTPRYLIKTRGQQVTLSCSPISGHRSVSWYQQTPGQGLQFLFEYFSETQRNKGNFPGRFSGRQFSNSRSEMNVSTLELGDSALYLCASSLNVGTGELFFGEGSRLTVL.

The J gene is TRBJ1-2, the V gene TRBV18; no clear D. V lost 6 bases, J lost 3 bases, and 11 bases lay in between. CDR1 is KGHSH and CDR2 is LQKENI in the germline V gene. The CDR3 is 13 amino acids. CDR3 region: CASSPDGDYGYTF. The CDR3 DNA reads TGTGCCAGCTCGCCGGACGGAGACTATGGCTACACCTTC.

This chain joins TRBV3-1 and TRBJ2-5; D might be TRBD1 (6 bases). Per germline, CDR1 LGHDT and CDR2 YNNKEL (reference sequence). The CDR3 runs 17 residues. Trimming cost V 4 bases and J 2 bases, with 20 bases left between them. CDR3 loop: CASSLVGRWGPQETQYF. In DNA form, the CDR3 reads TGTGCCAGCAGCCTAGTGGGGAGATGGGGGCCACAAGAGACCCAGTACTTC.

This chain joins TRBV7-9 and TRBJ1-4; D remains ambiguous. The ends were cut back, 5 bases at V and 3 bases at J, with 13 bases in the middle. CDR1 and CDR2 from the germline V gene are SEHNR and FQNEAQ (reference sequence). CDR3 length: 15 amino acids. CDR3 loop: CASSGSSLPNEKLFF. The CDR3 DNA is TGTGCCAGCAGCGGGTCAAGTTTGCCTAATGAAAAACTGTTTTTT. Combining the CDR3 with reference TRBV7-9 and TRBJ1-4 gives the whole variable domain DTGVSQNPRHKITKRGQNVTFRCDPISEHNRLYWYRQTLGQGPEFLTYFQNEAQLEKSRLLSDRFSAERPKGSFSTLEIQRTEQGDSAMYLCASSGSSLPNEKLFFGSGTQLSVL.

This clonotype was seen only a few times. The V gene is TRBV5-1, the J gene TRBJ2-5; D may correspond to TRBD1 or TRBD2 (5 bases each). The CDR3 extends over 16 amino acids. Germline V gene data show CDR1 as SGHRS and CDR2 as YFSETQ. The V end lost 0 bases, the J end lost 4 bases, and 16 bases lay between the germline ends. CDR3 nucleotide sequence: TGCGCCAGCAGCTTGGCCCTGGGGCGGGCCAGAGAGACCCAGTACTTC. It translates to CASSLALGRARETQYF.

This clonotype turned up a few times. V and J are TRBV6-2 or TRBV6-3 and TRBJ2-7, with D perhaps TRBD2 (5 bases). Trimming left V 4 bases short and J 3 bases short, with 7 bases between. The CDR3 covers 12 residues. Germline V gene lookup returns CDR1 MNHEY and CDR2 SVGEGT. The CDR3 DNA reads as TGTGCCAGCAGTTCCCGGGGCTACGAGCAGTACGTC. This encodes CASSSRGYEQYV.

This clonotype was counted ten times or more. One end of the junction fails to match germline, which may point to a read error. The rearrangement uses TRBV5-1 and TRBJ2-2; D is tentatively TRBD1 or TRBD2 (5 bases each). Germline CDR1 is SGHRS and CDR2 is YFSETQ. This CDR3 comprises 15 residues. For the CDR3, the DNA is TGTGCCAGCAGCCTCGGGACGGCGAACACCGGGGAGCTGTTTTTT. This encodes CASSLGTANTGELFF.

Only a few counts were recorded for this clonotype. This CDR3 is CASSSYNEETQYF. CDR3 bases: TGTGCCAGCAGCTCCTACAACGAGGAGACCCAGTACTTC. This chain connects TRBV7-6 to TRBJ2-5, with D hard to call. V gave up 4 bases and J gave up 5 bases, with 11 bases separating them. Germline V lookup: CDR1 SGHVS, CDR2 FNYEAQ. The CDR3 consists of 13 residues. Complete variable domain (other parts from reference TRBV7-6 and TRBJ2-5): GAGVSQSPRYKVTKRGQDVALRCDPISGHVSLYWYRQALGQGPEFLTYFNYEAQQDKSGLPNDRFSAERPEGSISTLTIQRTEQRDSAMYRCASSSYNEETQYFGPGTRLLVL.

This clonotype was seen only a few times. V gene TRBV5-1 combines with J gene TRBJ1-2, with a tentative D call TRBD1 (5 bases). The V gene lost 0 bases and the J gene lost 7 bases, with 22 bases spanning the gap. This CDR3 is built from 17 residues. Germline lookup yields CDR1 SGHRS and CDR2 YFSETQ. The CDR3 DNA is TGCGCCAGCAGCTTGGTAGCCCCAGGCCTAATAGGGGCTGGCTACACCTTC. It yields the protein CASSLVAPGLIGAGYTF.

V gene TRBV5-1 combines with J gene TRBJ2-1; D not certain. The germline CDR1 and CDR2 sequences are SGHRS and YFSETQ. With 5 bases removed from V and 3 bases from J, the gap between germline ends came to 18 bases. The CDR3 has 16 residues. CDR3: CASRLLEVANYNEQFF. Here the CDR3 DNA reads TGCGCCAGCAGACTTCTGGAAGTAGCAAACTACAATGAGCAGTTCTTC.

The chain links TRBV4-3 to TRBJ1-2; D unresolved. CDR1 and CDR2 (germline): LGHNA, YSLEER. The CDR3 extends over 15 amino acids. Deletions cut 0 bases from V and 6 bases from J, with 14 bases between. The DNA for the CDR3 is TGCGCCAGCAGCCAAGAGTTACAGCGGAGGGATGGCTACACCTTC. It encodes CASSQELQRRDGYTF.

This clonotype was recorded many times. The chain couples TRBV7-2 to TRBJ2-3; D is uncertain. This CDR3 contains 14 residues. Trimming stripped 0 bases from V and 6 bases from J, with 10 bases between. Germline assignment: CDR1 SGHTA and CDR2 FQGNSA. The CDR3 DNA follows: TGTGCCAGCAGCTTAGCCACACCTAAGGATACGCAGTATTTT. It codes for CASSLATPKDTQYF.

The rearrangement joins TRBV6-2 or TRBV6-3 to TRBJ1-1, with D possibly TRBD1 on 5 matching bases. The CDR3 is made up of 14 amino acids. Between the trimmed V and J ends, which lost 3 bases and 4 bases, there was a span of 12 bases. CDR1 is MNHEY and CDR2 is SVGEGT in the germline V gene. The CDR3 DNA sequence: TGTGCCAGCAGTTATGCCAGGGAGGCCACTGAAGCTTTCTTT. It is translated as CASSYAREATEAFF.

The CDR3 reads CASSYGLAGLPRTDTQYF. The CDR3 DNA is TGTGCCAGCAGTTACGGCCTAGCGGGGTTGCCTCGCACAGATACGCAGTATTTT. The genes are TRBV6-2 or TRBV6-3 and TRBJ2-3, with 9 bases identical to TRBD2. J was trimmed by 1 base and V by 2 bases; bases with no gene match: 10. In germline, CDR1 is MNHEY, CDR2 SVGEGT. The CDR3 runs to 18 residues.

For the CDR3, the DNA is TGTGCCAGCAGTTCGCAGGGTTTATACGAGCAGTACTTC. Protein: CASSSQGLYEQYF. The gene calls are TRBV27 and TRBJ2-7, with D perhaps TRBD1 (5 bases). Germline assignment: CDR1 MNHEY and CDR2 SMNVEV (reference sequence). The CDR3 is made up of 13 amino acids. V lost 4 bases, J lost 4 bases, and 11 bases lay in between.

The count of this clonotype is one. The chain has TRBV7-2 and TRBJ1-5, with TRBD1 identical over 8 bases. Trimming took 5 bases from V and 6 from J; bases not matched to a gene: 12. The CDR3 spans 16 residues. The germline CDR1 and CDR2 sequences are SGHTA and FQGNSA. CDR3 in DNA: TGTGCCAGCAGCCCGAGGACAGGGACAGGCAGTCAGCCCCAGCATTTT. It translates to CASSPRTGTGSQPQHF.

A few counts support this clonotype. At one end the junction does not follow the germline gene, possibly because of a read error. CDR3 protein: CAISGGPGGGVYEQYF. DNA for the CDR3: TGTGCCATCAGCGGTGGACCGGGCGGGGGGGTCTACGAGCAGTACTTC. V and J are TRBV7-2 and TRBJ2-7; 9 nucleotides line up with TRBD2. CDR1 and CDR2 (germline): SGHTA, FQGNSA. The CDR3 sequence is 16 residues long.

This rearrangement joins TRBV5-4 to TRBJ1-1, with D uncertain. Trimming cost V 1 base and J 0 bases, with 7 bases left between them. The CDR3 is 14 residues long. The germline CDR1 and CDR2 sequences are SGHNT and YYREEE (reference sequence). The CDR3 DNA reads as TGTGCCAGCAGCTTGCGGGCAGTGAACACTGAAGCTTTCTTT. It encodes CASSLRAVNTEAFF.

The V gene is TRBV11-2, the J gene TRBJ2-1, with D perhaps TRBD1 (6 bases). The V gene's germline CDR1 is SGHAT and CDR2 FQNNGV. Trimming took off 2 bases at V and 0 bases at J, with 8 bases between the two ends. The length of the CDR3 is 15 residues. CDR3 DNA sequence: TGTGCCAGCAGCTTACTACAGGGCTCCTACAATGAGCAGTTCTTC. This encodes CASSLLQGSYNEQFF.

This clonotype was recorded a few times. The rearrangement uses TRBV29-1 and TRBJ1-2; no reliable D call. V dropped 3 bases and J dropped 8 bases, with 4 bases sitting between them. CDR3 length: 9 residues. Per the germline V gene, CDR1 is SQVTM and CDR2 is ANQGSEA. In DNA, the CDR3 is TGCAGCGTTGATGGCGGCTACACCTTC. It translates to CSVDGGYTF.

This clonotype is a singleton in its sample. The V call is TRBV5-1, the J call TRBJ2-3; the match to TRBD2 covers 9 bases. The junction had 9 bases not matched to a gene; V was cut back by 4 bases and J by 0 bases. The CDR3 is made up of 17 amino acids. From germline, CDR1 is SGHRS and CDR2 YFSETQ. CDR3 residues: CASSRGVAGVSTDTQYF. CDR3 coding DNA: TGCGCCAGCAGCCGGGGAGTAGCGGGGGTGAGCACAGATACGCAGTATTTT.

To note about this clonotype: The junction departs from the called germline gene at one end, perhaps through a read error. The chain carries TRBV5-4 and TRBJ1-5; D uncertain. The CDR3 covers 12 residues. Germline CDR1 SGHNT, CDR2 YYREEE (reference sequence). CDR3 protein: CASSLTAFWWNF. The CDR3 DNA reads as TGTGCCAGCAGCTTGACAGCCTTTTGGTGGAATTTT.

The rearrangement links TRBV29-1 to TRBJ2-1, with D possibly called TRBD1 or TRBD2 (6 bases each). The germline V gene has CDR1 SQVTM and CDR2 ANQGSEA. V lost 6 bases and J lost 6, with 12 bases in between. The CDR3 runs 12 residues. The CDR3 bases are TGCAGCGTCGGGGGCTGGTCCAATGAGCAGTTCTTC. It yields the protein CSVGGWSNEQFF.

The chain couples TRBV5-1 to TRBJ1-1; D is perhaps TRBD1 (6 bases). Germline CDR1 is SGHRS and CDR2 is YFSETQ. Trimming cost V 3 bases and J 4 bases, with 13 bases left between them. This CDR3 has 14 residues. For the CDR3, the DNA is TGCGCCAGCAGCTCGGGACCAGGGGCCACTGAAGCTTTCTTT. This sequence encodes CASSSGPGATEAFF.

The CDR3 coding sequence is TGTGCCAGCAGCCCCAGGACTAGCGGGGGGGCGAACACCGGGGAGCTGTTTTTT. Translated, it gives CASSPRTSGGANTGELFF. V and J are TRBV7-2 and TRBJ2-2, with 15 bases fitting TRBD2. The V segment lost 5 bases and the J segment 0 bases; nucleotides outside the gene matches: 4. CDR3 size: 18 residues. CDR1 SGHTA and CDR2 FQGNSA come from the germline V gene.